This T cell receptor beta chain appears in the sequencing data of a study of Graves' ophthalmopathy and Graves' hyperthyroidism. Amplification of TCR beta CDR3 regions used RNA transcripts. RT-PCR was first run with HTBI primers, then multiplex PCR in a second round. TCRdb recomputed calls from the multiplex PCR reads with MiXCR, one row per CDR3 protein. This table holds some 200,000 distinct CDR3 sequences, 25% to 30% found once. Diagnosis relied on clinical symptoms, serum thyroxine, TRAb, thyroid ultrasound and orbital computed tomography. This clonotype was counted ten times or more. The clonotype was recovered from a man aged 45 to 65 with Graves' ophthalmopathy. Sequencing was performed on peripheral blood.

The CDR3 DNA follows: TGTGCCAGCAGCCGGGGACTAGCGGGAGGCCGCCAAGAGACCCAGTACTTC. Residues: CASSRGLAGGRQETQYF. The V and J genes are TRBV14 and TRBJ2-5, with TRBD2 matching over 15 bases. Germline V gives CDR1 SGHDN, CDR2 FVKESK. V dropped 4 bases and J dropped 1; count of bases not matched to a gene: 4. There are 17 residues in the CDR3.